This record looks at one T cell receptor beta chain sequence and its context. This clonotype was detected only once. There is no known antigen for this receptor. This is likely a read error, given that the CDR3 carries no conserved phenylalanine or tryptophan at its end. This entry is derived from a study of response to subunit inactivated influenza vaccine (dated 2018 in TCRdb). Describing the broader study: The study used deep quantitative T cell receptor repertoire profiling to track responses to a trivalent subunit inactivated influenza vaccine. The full study reports these points: It was suggested by the authors that each seasonal influenza vaccination may recruit only a limited number of new T cells.

CDR1 and CDR2, looked up from the germline V gene (reference sequence), are LGHDT and YNNKEL. Compared with germline, V lacks 3 bases and J lacks 11 bases; bases without a gene match: 5. The CDR3 spans 12 amino acids, including both terminal residues. The sequence is cut down to CDR3 DNA, 36 bases in frame from base 1. Library prep was done by RT-PCR. The sequencing machine was an Illumina HiSeq 2500. The public reads were reanalyzed by TCRdb: fastp trimming at Q25, MiXCR alignment, in-frame beta chains only. Rows are combined by CDR3 protein, so each entry shows the most common genes and DNA. This sample gives 300,000 to 350,000 distinct CDR3 sequences in total; 20% to 25% of them show up just once. The top ten clonotypes cover roughly a tenth of the sample.

The sequenced sample was PBMCs from blood, obtained around 22 months after vaccination. The V and J segments used are TRBV3-1 and TRBJ1-1; 8 bases in between match TRBD1. The sequence was collected from a man between 50 and 69 years old who received an inactivated influenza vaccine. Donor details come from another sample of the same person, matched by shared clones. Here is the DNA: TGTGCCAGCAGCCAGGGGGACAGGAGGGCTTTCTCT. Translated, this is CASSQGDRRAFS.